This paragraph reports one TCR beta chain. Data came from immunoSEQ multiplex PCR; TCRdb stores just in-frame clones and leaves some out. The sample holds some 150,000 clones; about nine tenths are singletons and the top ten take 15% to 20%. The record originates from a study of T cell responses to AZD1222 COVID-19 vaccine. CDR3 length: 18 residues. Unmatched junction bases numbered 18, after V lost 5 bases and J lost 8 bases. The germline gives CDR1 SGHNT, CDR2 YENEEA. This receptor was taken from an adult in good health. The chain links TRBV11-3 to TRBJ2-1; 10 bases agree with TRBD2. The input for sequencing was peripheral blood, taken on day 0 of AZD1222 vaccination. The CDR3 spells CASSPPGRRASGSHEQFF. CDR3 nucleotide sequence: TGTGCCAGCAGCCCCCCGGGCCGTAGGGCTAGCGGGAGTCATGAGCAGTTCTTC.